Listed below are T cell receptor beta chains from one sample, sequenced in a study of CD8+ T cells in alopecia areata. Repertoires were generated with immunoSEQ multiplex PCR, while TCRdb's copy carries only in-frame clones and drops some. The sample includes fewer than 200,000 clones, roughly 61% seen only once; the top ten take about 12%. This sample comprised CD8+ T cells sorted from blood, obtained at week 24, from a patient treated with tofacitinib. Receptors originate from a human donor with alopecia areata. CDR3s include the opening cysteine and the closing phenylalanine or tryptophan.

v_gene: TRBV13; CDR3aa: CASSRDRNQETQYF
v_gene: TRBV2; CDR3aa: CASSVGDQPQHF
v_gene: TRBV2; CDR3aa: CASSEWGYGEKLFF
v_gene: TRBV18; CDR3aa: CASSPPGRETQYF
v_gene: TRBV7-9; CDR3aa: CASSLTGRLYGYTF
v_gene: TRBV4-1; CDR3aa: CASSPMVGEQYF
v_gene: TRBV13; CDR3aa: CASSRDGHSETQYF
v_gene: TRBV16; CDR3aa: CASSQFWGKEGKLFF
v_gene: TRBV27; CDR3aa: CASSFAETQYF
v_gene: TRBV5-1; CDR3aa: CASSSHRLAGVDTQYF
v_gene: TRBV11-2; CDR3aa: CASSLELAGLKYF
v_gene: TRBV4-1; CDR3aa: CASSYGTGDGYTF
v_gene: TRBV2; CDR3aa: CASSDPGQGNYGYTF
v_gene: TRBV5-6; CDR3aa: CASSLDYNYEQYF
v_gene: TRBV13; CDR3aa: CASSRGTSGYNEQFF
v_gene: TRBV30; CDR3aa: CAWSSTSSYNEQFF
v_gene: TRBV6-5; CDR3aa: CASREQGTAFF
v_gene: TRBV6-5; CDR3aa: CASSYSVELNTEAFF
v_gene: TRBV2; CDR3aa: CASSRRDGYTF
v_gene: TRBV9; CDR3aa: CASSVEGLGLSTDTQYF
v_gene: TRBV30; CDR3aa: CAQKTSGGPYEQYF
v_gene: TRBV6-9; CDR3aa: CASSYGRSGNTIYF
v_gene: TRBV2; CDR3aa: CASNYRDRGPEAFF
v_gene: TRBV11-3; CDR3aa: CASSLTTGMNTEAFF
v_gene: TRBV7-9; CDR3aa: CASPSPTGGPPDTQYF
v_gene: TRBV25-1; CDR3aa: CASSLYSAYEQYF
v_gene: TRBV30; CDR3aa: CAWRDSGYEQYF
v_gene: TRBV13; CDR3aa: CASSFNREGSPLHF
v_gene: TRBV4-1; CDR3aa: CASSLRLAGGSTDTQYF
v_gene: TRBV5-6; CDR3aa: CARETGRITNEKLFF
v_gene: TRBV13; CDR3aa: CASSFGTGELFF
v_gene: TRBV5-6; CDR3aa: CASSFGLTNTGELFF
v_gene: TRBV29-1; CDR3aa: CSVNPGTEAFF
v_gene: TRBV7-2; CDR3aa: CASSLGLLKETQYF
v_gene: TRBV7-2; CDR3aa: CASSLTGEGYTF
v_gene: TRBV7-9; CDR3aa: CASLTSGGPNSGELFF
v_gene: TRBV19; CDR3aa: CASSSAADNYGYTF
v_gene: TRBV10-2; CDR3aa: CASSEADGYTDTQYF
v_gene: TRBV4-2; CDR3aa: CASSQEADSGGDEQYF
v_gene: TRBV30; CDR3aa: CAWNVGDEKLFF
v_gene: TRBV2; CDR3aa: CASIRGLDDSLKEQFF
v_gene: TRBV6-5; CDR3aa: CASSQGGLSNQPQHF